The following is a T cell receptor beta chain sequence with its context. The data were obtained in a study of blood T cell repertoires in COVID-19. Overall study context: T cells, B-cell-depleted T cells, or PBMCs supplied cDNA or gDNA.

Profiling relied on immunoSEQ multiplex PCR, and the TCRdb table lists in-frame clones only, not all of them. This table has approximately 200,000 clones, 80% to 90% appearing once. V was trimmed by 3 bases and J by 0 bases, leaving 7 bases between them. The V gene's germline CDR1 is SGHTS and CDR2 YDEGEE. The CDR3 contains 14 residues. The material sequenced was peripheral blood. This chain uses TRBV5-8 with TRBJ1-3; D is uncertain. The sequence derives from a man in his late teens or twenties with active or convalescent COVID-19. CDR3: CASSSQLSGNTIYF. Here the CDR3 DNA reads TGTGCCAGCAGCTCACAGCTCTCTGGAAACACCATATATTTT.